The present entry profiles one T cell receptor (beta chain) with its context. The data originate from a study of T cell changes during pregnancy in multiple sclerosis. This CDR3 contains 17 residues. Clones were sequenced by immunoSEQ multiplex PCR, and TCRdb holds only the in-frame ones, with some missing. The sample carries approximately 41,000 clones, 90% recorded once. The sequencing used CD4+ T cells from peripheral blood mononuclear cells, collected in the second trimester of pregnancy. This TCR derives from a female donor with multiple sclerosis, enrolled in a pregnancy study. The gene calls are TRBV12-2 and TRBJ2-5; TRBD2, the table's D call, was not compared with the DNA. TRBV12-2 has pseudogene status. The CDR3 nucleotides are TGTGCAAGTGGTACCCTTAGGGGACTAGCGGAGCAAGAGACCCAGTACTTC. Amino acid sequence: CASGTLRGLAEQETQYF.